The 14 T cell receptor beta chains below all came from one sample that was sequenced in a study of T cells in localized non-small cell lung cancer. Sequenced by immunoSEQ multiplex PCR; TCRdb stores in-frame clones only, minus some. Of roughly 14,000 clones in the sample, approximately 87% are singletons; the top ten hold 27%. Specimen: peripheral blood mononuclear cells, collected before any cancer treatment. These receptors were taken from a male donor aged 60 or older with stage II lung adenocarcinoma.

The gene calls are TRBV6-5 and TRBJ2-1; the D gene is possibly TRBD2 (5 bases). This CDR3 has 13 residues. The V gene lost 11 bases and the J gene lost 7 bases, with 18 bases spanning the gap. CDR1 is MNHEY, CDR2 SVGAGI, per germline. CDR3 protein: CAAGARSLNEQFF. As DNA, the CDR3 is TGTGCCGCGGGCGCTCGGAGTCTGAATGAGCAGTTCTTC.

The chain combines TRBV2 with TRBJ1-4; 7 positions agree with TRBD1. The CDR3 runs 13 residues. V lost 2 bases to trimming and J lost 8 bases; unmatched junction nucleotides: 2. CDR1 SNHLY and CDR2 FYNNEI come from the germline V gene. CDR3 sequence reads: CASSETGVEKLFF. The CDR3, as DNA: TGTGCCAGCAGTGAAACAGGGGTGGAAAAACTGTTTTTT. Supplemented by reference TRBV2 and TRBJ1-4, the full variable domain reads EPEVTQTPSHQVTQMGQEVILRCVPISNHLYFYWYRQILGQKVEFLVSFYNNEISEKSEIFDDQFSVERPDGSNFTLKIRSTKLEDSAMYFCASSETGVEKLFFGSGTQLSVL.

The CDR3 reads CASSIEGLNTEAFF. CDR3 nucleotides: TGTGCCAGTAGTATCGAAGGGTTGAACACTGAAGCTTTCTTT. The genes are TRBV19 and TRBJ1-1; D is unclear. The CDR3 totals 14 residues. The germline gives CDR1 LNHDA, CDR2 SQIVND (reference sequence). The germline V and J ends were trimmed by 3 bases and 0 bases, with 8 bases remaining between them. Supplemented by reference TRBV19 and TRBJ1-1, the full variable domain reads DGGITQSPKYLFRKEGQNVTLSCEQNLNHDAMYWYRQDPGQGLRLIYYSQIVNDFQKGDIAEGYSVSREKKESFPLTVTSAQKNPTAFYLCASSIEGLNTEAFFGQGTRLTVV.

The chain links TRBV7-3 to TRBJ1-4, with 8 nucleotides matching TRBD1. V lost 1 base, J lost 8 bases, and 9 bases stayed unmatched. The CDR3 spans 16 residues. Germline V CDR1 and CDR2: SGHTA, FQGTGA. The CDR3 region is CASSLSWTGREEKLFF. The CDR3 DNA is TGTGCCAGCAGCTTAAGTTGGACAGGGAGGGAGGAAAAACTGTTTTTT. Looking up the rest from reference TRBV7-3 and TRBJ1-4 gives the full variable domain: GAGVSQTPSNKVTEKGKYVELRCDPISGHTALYWYRQSLGQGPEFLIYFQGTGAADDSGLPNDRFFAVRPEGSVSTLKIQRTERGDSAVYLCASSLSWTGREEKLFFGSGTQLSVL.

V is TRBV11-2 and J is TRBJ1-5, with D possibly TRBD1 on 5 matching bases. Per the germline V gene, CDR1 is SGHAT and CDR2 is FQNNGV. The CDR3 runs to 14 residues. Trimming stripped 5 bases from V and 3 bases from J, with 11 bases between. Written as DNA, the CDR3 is TGTGCCAGCAGCCCGAGCGGGACCAATCAGCCCCAGCATTTT. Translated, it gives CASSPSGTNQPQHF. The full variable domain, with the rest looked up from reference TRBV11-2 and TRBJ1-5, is EAGVAQSPRYKIIEKRQSVAFWCNPISGHATLYWYQQILGQGPKLLIQFQNNGVVDDSQLPKDRFSAERLKGVDSTLKIQPAKLEDSAVYLCASSPSGTNQPQHFGDGTRLSIL.

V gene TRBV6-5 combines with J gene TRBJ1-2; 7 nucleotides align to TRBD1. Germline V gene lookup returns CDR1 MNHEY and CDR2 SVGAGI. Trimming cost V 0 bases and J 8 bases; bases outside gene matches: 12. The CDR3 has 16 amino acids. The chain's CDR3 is CASSYSPTKGARGYTF. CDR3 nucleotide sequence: TGTGCCAGCAGTTACTCCCCCACGAAGGGGGCGCGAGGCTACACCTTC.

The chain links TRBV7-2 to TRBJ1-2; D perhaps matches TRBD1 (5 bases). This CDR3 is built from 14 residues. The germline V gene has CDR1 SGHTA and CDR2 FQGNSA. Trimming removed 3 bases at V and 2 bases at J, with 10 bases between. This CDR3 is CASSLFRGNYGYTF. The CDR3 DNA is TGTGCCAGCAGCTTGTTTCGGGGGAACTATGGCTACACCTTC. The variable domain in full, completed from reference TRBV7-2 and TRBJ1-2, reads GAGVSQSPSNKVTEKGKDVELRCDPISGHTALYWYRQSLGQGLEFLIYFQGNSAPDKSGLPSDRFSAERTGGSVSTLTIQRTQQEDSAVYLCASSLFRGNYGYTFGSGTRLTVV.

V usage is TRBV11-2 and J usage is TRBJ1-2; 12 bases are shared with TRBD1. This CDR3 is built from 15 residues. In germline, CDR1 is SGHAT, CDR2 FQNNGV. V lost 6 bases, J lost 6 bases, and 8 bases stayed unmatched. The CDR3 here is CASSRGDRGLDGYTF. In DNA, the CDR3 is TGTGCCAGCAGTAGGGGGGACAGGGGGCTGGATGGCTACACCTTC.

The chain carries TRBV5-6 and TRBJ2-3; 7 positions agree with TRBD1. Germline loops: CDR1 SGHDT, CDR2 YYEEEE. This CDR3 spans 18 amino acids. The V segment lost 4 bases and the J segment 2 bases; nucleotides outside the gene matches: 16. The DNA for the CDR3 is TGTGCCAGCAGCCCGAGCTCCCCGGGACAGCTCGACACAGATACGCAGTATTTT. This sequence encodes CASSPSSPGQLDTDTQYF. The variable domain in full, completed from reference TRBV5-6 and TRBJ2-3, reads DAGVTQSPTHLIKTRGQQVTLRCSPKSGHDTVSWYQQALGQGPQFIFQYYEEEERQRGNFPDRFSGHQFPNYSSELNVNALLLGDSALYLCASSPSSPGQLDTDTQYFGPGTRLTVL.

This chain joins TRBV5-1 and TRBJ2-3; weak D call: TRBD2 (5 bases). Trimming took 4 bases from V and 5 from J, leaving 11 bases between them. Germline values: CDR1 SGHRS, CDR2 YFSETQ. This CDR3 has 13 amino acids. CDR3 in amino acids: CASSLLAGDTQYF. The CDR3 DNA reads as TGCGCCAGCAGCCTCCTAGCTGGAGATACGCAGTATTTT.

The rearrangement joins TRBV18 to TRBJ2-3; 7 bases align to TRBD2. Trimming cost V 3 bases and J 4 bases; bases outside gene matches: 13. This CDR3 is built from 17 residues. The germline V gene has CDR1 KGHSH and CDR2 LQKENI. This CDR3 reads CASSPPTGGRSSDTQYF. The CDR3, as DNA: TGTGCCAGCTCACCCCCCACGGGCGGGAGATCTTCAGATACGCAGTATTTT. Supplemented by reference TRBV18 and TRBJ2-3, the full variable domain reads NAGVMQNPRHLVRRRGQEARLRCSPMKGHSHVYWYRQLPEEGLKFMVYLQKENIIDESGMPKERFSAEFPKEGPSILRIQQVVRGDSAAYFCASSPPTGGRSSDTQYFGPGTRLTVL.

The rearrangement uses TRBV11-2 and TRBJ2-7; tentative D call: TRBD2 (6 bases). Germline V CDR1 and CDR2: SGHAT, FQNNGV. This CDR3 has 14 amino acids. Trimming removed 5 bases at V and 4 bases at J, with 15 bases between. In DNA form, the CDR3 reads TGTGCCAGCAGCCTGGCTGCGGGAAGGTACGAGCAGTACTTC. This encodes CASSLAAGRYEQYF.

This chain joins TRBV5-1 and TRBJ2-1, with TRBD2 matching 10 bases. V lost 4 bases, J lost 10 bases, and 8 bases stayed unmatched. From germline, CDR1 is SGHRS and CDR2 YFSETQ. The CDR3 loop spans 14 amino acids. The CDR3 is CASSAAGGIAEQFF. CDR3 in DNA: TGCGCCAGCAGCGCAGCGGGAGGGATCGCCGAGCAGTTCTTC.

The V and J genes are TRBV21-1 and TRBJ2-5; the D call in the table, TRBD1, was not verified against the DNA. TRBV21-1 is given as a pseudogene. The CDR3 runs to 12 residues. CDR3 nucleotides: TGTGCCAGCAGCAGGGGCAGAGAGACCCAGTACTTC. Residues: CASSRGRETQYF.